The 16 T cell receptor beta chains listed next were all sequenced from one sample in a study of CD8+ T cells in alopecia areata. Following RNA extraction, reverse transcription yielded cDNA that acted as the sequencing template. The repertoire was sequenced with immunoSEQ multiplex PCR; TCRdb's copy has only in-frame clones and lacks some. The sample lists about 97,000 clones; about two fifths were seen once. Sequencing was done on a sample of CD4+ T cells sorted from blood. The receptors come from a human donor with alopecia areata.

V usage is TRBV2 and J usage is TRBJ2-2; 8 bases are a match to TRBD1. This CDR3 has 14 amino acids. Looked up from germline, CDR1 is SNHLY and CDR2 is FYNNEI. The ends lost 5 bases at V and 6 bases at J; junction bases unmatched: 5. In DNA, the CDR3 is TGTGCCAGCAGTAGGACAGGGTTGCCCGGGGAGCTGTTTTTT. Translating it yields CASSRTGLPGELFF.

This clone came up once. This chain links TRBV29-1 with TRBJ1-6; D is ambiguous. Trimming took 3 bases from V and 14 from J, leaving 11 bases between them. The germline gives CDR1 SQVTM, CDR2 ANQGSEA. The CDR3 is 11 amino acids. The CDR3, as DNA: TGCAGCGTTGAGATTGGGCAGGCCCTCCACTTT. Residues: CSVEIGQALHF.

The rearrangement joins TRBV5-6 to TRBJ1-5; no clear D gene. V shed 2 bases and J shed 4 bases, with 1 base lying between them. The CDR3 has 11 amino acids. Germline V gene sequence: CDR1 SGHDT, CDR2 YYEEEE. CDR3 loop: CASSLNQPQHF. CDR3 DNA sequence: TGTGCCAGCAGCTTAAATCAGCCCCAGCATTTT. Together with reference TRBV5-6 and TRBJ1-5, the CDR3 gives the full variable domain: DAGVTQSPTHLIKTRGQQVTLRCSPKSGHDTVSWYQQALGQGPQFIFQYYEEEERQRGNFPDRFSGHQFPNYSSELNVNALLLGDSALYLCASSLNQPQHFGDGTRLSIL.

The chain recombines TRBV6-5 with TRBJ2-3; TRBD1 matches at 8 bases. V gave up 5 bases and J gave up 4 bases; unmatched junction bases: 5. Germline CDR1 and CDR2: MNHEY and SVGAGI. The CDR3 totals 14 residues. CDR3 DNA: TGTGCCAGCAGTCAATGGACAGGGTCAGATACGCAGTATTTT. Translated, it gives CASSQWTGSDTQYF.

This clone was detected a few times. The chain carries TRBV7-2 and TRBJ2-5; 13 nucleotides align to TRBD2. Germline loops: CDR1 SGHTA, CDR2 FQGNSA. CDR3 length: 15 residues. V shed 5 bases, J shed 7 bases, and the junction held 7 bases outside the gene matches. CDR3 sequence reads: CASSLRLAGGGTQYF. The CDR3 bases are TGTGCCAGCAGCCTACGACTAGCGGGGGGTGGGACCCAGTACTTC.

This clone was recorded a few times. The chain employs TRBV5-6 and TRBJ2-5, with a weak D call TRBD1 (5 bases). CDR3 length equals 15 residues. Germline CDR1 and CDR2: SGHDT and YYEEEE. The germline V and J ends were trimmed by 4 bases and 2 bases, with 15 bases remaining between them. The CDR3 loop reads CASSGGTGIQETQYF. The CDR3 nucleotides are TGTGCCAGCAGCGGCGGTACAGGAATTCAAGAGACCCAGTACTTC.

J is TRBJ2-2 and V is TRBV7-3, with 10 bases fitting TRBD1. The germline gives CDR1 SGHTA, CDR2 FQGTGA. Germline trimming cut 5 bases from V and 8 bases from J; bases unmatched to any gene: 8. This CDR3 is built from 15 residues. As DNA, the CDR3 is TGTGCCAGCAGCCCCGACAGGGGGCAGGTTGGGGAGCTGTTTTTT. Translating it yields CASSPDRGQVGELFF.

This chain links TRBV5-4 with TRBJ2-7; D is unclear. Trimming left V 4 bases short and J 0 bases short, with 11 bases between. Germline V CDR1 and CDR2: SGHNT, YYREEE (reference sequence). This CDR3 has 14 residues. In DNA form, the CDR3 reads TGTGCCAGCAGCCCGCGGACGGACTCCTACGAGCAGTACTTC. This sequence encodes CASSPRTDSYEQYF.

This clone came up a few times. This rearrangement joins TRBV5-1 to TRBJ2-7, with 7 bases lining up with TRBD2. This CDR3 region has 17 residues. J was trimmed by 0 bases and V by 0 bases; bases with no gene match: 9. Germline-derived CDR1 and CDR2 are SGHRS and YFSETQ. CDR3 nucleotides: TGCGCCAGCAGCTTGGATATTATAGCGGGTCCCTCCTACGAGCAGTACTTC. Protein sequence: CASSLDIIAGPSYEQYF. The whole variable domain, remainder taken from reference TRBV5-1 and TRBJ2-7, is KAGVTQTPRYLIKTRGQQVTLSCSPISGHRSVSWYQQTPGQGLQFLFEYFSETQRNKGNFPGRFSGRQFSNSRSEMNVSTLELGDSALYLCASSLDIIAGPSYEQYFGPGTRLTVT.

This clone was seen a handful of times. For the CDR3, the DNA is TGTGCCAGCAGTTACGGGGGAGGCTACACCTTC. Translating gives CASSYGGGYTF. The V call is TRBV6-5, the J call TRBJ1-2; D might be TRBD1 (5 bases). The V end lost 2 bases, the J end lost 8 bases, and 6 bases lay between the germline ends. The CDR3 runs to 11 residues. Germline CDR1 is MNHEY and CDR2 is SVGAGI.

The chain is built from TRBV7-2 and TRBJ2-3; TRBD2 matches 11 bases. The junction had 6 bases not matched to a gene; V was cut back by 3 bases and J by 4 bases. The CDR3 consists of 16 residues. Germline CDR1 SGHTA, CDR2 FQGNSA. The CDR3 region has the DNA TGTGCCAGCAGCTTTAGCGGGGGGGCCCGGGCAGATACGCAGTATTTT. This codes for CASSFSGGARADTQYF. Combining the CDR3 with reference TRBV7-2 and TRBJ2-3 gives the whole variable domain GAGVSQSPSNKVTEKGKDVELRCDPISGHTALYWYRQSLGQGLEFLIYFQGNSAPDKSGLPSDRFSAERTGGSVSTLTIQRTQQEDSAVYLCASSFSGGARADTQYFGPGTRLTVL.

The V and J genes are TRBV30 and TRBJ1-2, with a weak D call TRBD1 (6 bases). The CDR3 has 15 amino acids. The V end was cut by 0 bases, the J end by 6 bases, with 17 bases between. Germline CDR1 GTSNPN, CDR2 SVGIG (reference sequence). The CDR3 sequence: CAWSVVPGGANGYTF. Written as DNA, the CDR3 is TGTGCCTGGAGTGTCGTCCCGGGGGGCGCTAATGGCTACACCTTC.

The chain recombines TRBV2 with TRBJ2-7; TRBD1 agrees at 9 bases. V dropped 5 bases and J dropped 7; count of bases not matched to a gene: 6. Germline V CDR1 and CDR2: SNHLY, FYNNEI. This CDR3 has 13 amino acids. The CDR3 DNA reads TGTGCCAGCAGTAACAGGGGGCTGGGGGAGCAGTACTTC. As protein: CASSNRGLGEQYF.

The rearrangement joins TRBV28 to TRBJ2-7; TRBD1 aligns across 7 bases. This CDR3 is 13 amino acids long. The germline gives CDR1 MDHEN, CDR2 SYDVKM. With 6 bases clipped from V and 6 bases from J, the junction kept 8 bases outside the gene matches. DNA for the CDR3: TGTGCCAGCAGCCGTAGACAGGGCGCCGAGCAGTACTTC. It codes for CASSRRQGAEQYF.

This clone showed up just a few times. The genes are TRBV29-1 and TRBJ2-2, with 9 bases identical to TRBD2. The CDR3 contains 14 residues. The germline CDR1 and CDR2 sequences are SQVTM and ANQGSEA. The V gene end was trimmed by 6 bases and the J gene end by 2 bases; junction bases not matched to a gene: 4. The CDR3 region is CSVGLAKNTGELFF. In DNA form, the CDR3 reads TGCAGCGTAGGACTAGCGAAAAACACCGGGGAGCTGTTTTTT.

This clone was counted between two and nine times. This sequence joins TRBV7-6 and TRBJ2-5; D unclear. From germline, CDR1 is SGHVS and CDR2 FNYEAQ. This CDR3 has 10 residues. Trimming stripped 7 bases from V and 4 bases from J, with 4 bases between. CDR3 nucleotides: TGTGCCAGCACCTCAGAGACCCAGTACTTC. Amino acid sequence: CASTSETQYF.